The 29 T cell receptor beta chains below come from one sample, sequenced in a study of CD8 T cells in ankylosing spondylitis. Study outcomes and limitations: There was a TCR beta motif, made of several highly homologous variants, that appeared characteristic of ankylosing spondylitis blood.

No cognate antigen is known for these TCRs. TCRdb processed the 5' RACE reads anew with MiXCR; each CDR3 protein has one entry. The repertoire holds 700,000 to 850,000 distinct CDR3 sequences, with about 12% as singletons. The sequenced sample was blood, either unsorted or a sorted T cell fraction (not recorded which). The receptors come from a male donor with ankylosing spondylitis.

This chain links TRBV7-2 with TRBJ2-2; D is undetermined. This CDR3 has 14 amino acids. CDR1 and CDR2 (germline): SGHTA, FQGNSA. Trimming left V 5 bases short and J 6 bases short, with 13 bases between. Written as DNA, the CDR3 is TGTGCCAGCAGCGATAGATTAGGAGCCGGGGAGCTGTTTTTT. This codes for CASSDRLGAGELFF.

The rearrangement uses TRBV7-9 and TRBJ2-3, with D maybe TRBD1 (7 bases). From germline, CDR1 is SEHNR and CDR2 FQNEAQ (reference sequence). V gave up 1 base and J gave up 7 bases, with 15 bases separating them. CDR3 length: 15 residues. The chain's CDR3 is CASSLEGGDRHTQYF. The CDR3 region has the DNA TGTGCCAGCAGCTTAGAGGGCGGGGACAGACATACGCAGTATTTT.

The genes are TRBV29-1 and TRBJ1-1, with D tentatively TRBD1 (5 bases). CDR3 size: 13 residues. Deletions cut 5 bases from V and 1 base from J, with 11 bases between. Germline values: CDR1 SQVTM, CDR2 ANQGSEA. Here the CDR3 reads CSVWRDRNTEAFF. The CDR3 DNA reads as TGCAGCGTTTGGAGAGACAGGAACACTGAAGCTTTCTTT. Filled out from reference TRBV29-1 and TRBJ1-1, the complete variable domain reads SAVISQKPSRDICQRGTSLTIQCQVDSQVTMMFWYRQQPGQSLTLIATANQGSEATYESGFVIDKFPISRPNLTFSTLTVSNMSPEDSSIYLCSVWRDRNTEAFFGQGTRLTVV.

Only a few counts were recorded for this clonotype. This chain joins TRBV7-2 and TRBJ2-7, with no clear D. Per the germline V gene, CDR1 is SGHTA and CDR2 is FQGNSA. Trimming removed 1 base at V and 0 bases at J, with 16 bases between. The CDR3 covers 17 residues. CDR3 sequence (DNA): TGTGCCAGCAGCTTAGTTTTCGCCGTAAGGAGCTCCTACGAGCAGTACTTC. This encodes CASSLVFAVRSSYEQYF.

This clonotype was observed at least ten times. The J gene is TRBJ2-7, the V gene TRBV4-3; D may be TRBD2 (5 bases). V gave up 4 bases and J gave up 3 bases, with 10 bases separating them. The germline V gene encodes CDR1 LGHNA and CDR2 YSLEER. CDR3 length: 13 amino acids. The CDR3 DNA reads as TGCGCCAGCAGCCTACAAAGCGGCTACGAGCAGTACTTC. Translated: CASSLQSGYEQYF.

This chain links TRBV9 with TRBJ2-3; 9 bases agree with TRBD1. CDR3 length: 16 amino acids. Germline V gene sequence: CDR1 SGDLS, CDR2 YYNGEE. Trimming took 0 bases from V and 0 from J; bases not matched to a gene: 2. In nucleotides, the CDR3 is TGTGCCAGCAGCGTAGTCGGGACAGGGAGCACAGATACGCAGTATTTT. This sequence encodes CASSVVGTGSTDTQYF.

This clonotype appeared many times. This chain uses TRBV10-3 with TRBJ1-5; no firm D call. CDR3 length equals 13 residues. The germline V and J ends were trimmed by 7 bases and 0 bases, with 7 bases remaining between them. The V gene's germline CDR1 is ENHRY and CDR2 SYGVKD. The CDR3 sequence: CAIKDVSNQPQHF. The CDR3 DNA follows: TGTGCCATCAAAGACGTTAGCAATCAGCCCCAGCATTTT.

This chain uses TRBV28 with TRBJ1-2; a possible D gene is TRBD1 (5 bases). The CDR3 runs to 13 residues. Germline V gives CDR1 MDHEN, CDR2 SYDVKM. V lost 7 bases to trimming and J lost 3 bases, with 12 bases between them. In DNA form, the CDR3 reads TGTGCCAGCAAGGACACCCTATACTATGGCTACACCTTC. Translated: CASKDTLYYGYTF.

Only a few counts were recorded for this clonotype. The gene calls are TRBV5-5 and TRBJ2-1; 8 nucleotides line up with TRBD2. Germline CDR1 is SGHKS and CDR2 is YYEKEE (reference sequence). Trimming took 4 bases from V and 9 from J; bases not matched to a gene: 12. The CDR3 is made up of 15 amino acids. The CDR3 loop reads CASSRAGVTVAEQFF. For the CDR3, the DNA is TGTGCCAGCAGCCGAGCGGGAGTAACTGTCGCTGAGCAGTTCTTC.

The CDR3 sequence is CASGRHGGPLSTDTQYF. In DNA form, the CDR3 reads TGTGCCAGCGGCCGTCATGGGGGCCCCCTAAGCACAGATACGCAGTATTTT. The chain recombines TRBV6-1 with TRBJ2-3, with D possibly being TRBD1 (6 bases). Trimming pared 8 bases from V and 0 bases from J, leaving 21 bases between. Germline V CDR1 and CDR2: MNHNS, SASEGT. This CDR3 region has 17 residues.

CDR3 sequence reads: CSATYLGTATDTQYF. CDR3 DNA: TGCAGTGCTACTTATCTCGGGACCGCCACAGATACGCAGTATTTT. This chain joins TRBV20-1 and TRBJ2-3; D may correspond to TRBD1 or TRBD2 (5 bases each). The CDR3 has 15 residues. CDR1 and CDR2 (germline): DFQATT, SNEGSKA (reference sequence). Trimming cost V 4 bases and J 2 bases, with 16 bases left between them.

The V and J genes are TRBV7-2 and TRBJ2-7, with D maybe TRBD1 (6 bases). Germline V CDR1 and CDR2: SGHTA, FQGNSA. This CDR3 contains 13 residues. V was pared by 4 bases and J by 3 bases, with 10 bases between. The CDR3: CASSSSDSYEQYF. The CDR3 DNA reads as TGTGCCAGCAGCTCATCGGACAGCTACGAGCAGTACTTC.

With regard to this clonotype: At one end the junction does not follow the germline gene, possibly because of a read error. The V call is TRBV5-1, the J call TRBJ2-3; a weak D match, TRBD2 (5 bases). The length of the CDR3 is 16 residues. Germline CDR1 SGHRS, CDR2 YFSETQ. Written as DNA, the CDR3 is TGCGCCAGCAGCTTGGGTCGGGGATTCTCGGCAGATGCGCAGTATTTT. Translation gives CASSLGRGFSADAQYF.

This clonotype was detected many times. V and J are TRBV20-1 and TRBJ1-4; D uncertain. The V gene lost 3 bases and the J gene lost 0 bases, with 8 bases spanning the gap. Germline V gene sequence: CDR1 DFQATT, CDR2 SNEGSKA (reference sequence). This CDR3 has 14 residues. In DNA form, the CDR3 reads TGCAGTGCTAGTACGGGTGCAACTAATGAAAAACTGTTTTTT. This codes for CSASTGATNEKLFF.

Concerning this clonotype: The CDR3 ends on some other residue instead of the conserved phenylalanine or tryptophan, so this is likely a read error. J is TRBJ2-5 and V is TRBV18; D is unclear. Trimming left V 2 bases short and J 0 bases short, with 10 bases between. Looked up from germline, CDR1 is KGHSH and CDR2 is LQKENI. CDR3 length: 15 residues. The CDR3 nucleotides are TGTGCCAGCTCACCATTCCGGTCAGACCAAGAGACCCAGTACCTC. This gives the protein CASSPFRSDQETQYL.

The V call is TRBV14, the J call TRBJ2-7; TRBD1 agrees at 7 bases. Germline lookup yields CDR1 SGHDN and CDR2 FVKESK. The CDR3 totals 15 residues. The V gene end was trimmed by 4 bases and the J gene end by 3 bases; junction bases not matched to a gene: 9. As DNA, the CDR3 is TGTGCCAGCAGCCGAGGGACAGTGAGGGGCTACGAGCAGTACTTC. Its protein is CASSRGTVRGYEQYF.

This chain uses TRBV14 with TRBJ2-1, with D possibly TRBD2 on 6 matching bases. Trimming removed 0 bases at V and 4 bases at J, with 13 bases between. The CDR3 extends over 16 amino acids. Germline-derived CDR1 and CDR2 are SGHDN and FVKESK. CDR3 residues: CASSQDDRRGYNEQFF. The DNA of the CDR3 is TGTGCCAGCAGCCAAGATGATAGGCGGGGTTACAATGAGCAGTTCTTC.

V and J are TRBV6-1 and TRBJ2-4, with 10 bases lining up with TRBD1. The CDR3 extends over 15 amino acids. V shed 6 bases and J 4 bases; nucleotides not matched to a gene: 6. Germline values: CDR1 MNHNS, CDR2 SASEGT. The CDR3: CASSRGQGIKNIQYF. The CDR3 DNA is TGTGCCAGCAGCAGGGGACAGGGGATTAAAAACATTCAGTACTTC.

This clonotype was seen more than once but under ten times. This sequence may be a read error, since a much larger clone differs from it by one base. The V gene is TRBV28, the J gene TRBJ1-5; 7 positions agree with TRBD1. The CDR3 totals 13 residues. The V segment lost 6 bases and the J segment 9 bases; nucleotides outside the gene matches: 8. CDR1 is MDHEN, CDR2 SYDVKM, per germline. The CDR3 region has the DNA TGTGCCAGCAGATGGACAGGCATTTCGCCCCAGCATTTT. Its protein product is CASRWTGISPQHF.

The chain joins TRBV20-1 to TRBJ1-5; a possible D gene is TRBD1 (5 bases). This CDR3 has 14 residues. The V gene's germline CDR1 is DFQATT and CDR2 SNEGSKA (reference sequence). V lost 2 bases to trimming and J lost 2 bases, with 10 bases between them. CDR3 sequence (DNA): TGCAGTGCTAGAATCAGGGTGGGCAATCAGCCCCAGCATTTT. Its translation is CSARIRVGNQPQHF.

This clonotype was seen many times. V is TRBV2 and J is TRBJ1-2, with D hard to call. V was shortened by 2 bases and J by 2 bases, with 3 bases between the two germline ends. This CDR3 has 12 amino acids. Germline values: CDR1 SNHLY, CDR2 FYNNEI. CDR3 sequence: CASSEQNYGYTF. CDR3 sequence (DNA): TGTGCCAGCAGTGAACAGAACTATGGCTACACCTTC.

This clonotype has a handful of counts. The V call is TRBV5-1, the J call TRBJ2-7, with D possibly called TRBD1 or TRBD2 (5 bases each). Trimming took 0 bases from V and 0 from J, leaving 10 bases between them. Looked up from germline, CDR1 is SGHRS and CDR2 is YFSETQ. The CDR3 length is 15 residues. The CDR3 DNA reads TGCGCCAGCAGCTTGGTTGCCGGGGCCTCCTACGAGCAGTACTTC. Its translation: CASSLVAGASYEQYF.

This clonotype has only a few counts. CDR3 nucleotide sequence: TGTGCCAGCAGCCCCCTCGGGCAGGGTAGCAATCAGCCCCAGCATTTT. The encoded protein is CASSPLGQGSNQPQHF. V is TRBV27 and J is TRBJ1-5; weak D call: TRBD1 (5 bases). The germline V and J ends were trimmed by 6 bases and 0 bases, with 15 bases remaining between them. The CDR3 covers 16 residues. Germline assignment: CDR1 MNHEY and CDR2 SMNVEV (reference sequence).

The CDR3 nucleotides read TGCAGTGCCCGGCGAGGGGATGGGGTAGATACGCAGTATTTT. Translated, it gives CSARRGDGVDTQYF. The chain carries TRBV20-1 and TRBJ2-3; D may correspond to TRBD1 or TRBD2 (5 bases each). The CDR3 covers 14 residues. CDR1 DFQATT and CDR2 SNEGSKA come from the germline V gene (reference sequence). The V end lost 6 bases, the J end lost 5 bases, and 18 bases lay between the germline ends.

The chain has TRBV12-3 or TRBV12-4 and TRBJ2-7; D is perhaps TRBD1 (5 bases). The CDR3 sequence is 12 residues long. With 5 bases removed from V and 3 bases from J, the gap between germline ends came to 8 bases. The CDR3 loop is CASSRQFYEQYF. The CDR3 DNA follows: TGTGCCAGCAGTAGACAGTTCTACGAGCAGTACTTC.

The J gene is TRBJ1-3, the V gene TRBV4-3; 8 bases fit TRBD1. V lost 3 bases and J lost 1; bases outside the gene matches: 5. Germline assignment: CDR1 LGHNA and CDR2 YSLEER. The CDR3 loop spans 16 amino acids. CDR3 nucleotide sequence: TGCGCCAGCAGCCAGCGACAGGGGATGTCTGGAAACACCATATATTTT. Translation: CASSQRQGMSGNTIYF.

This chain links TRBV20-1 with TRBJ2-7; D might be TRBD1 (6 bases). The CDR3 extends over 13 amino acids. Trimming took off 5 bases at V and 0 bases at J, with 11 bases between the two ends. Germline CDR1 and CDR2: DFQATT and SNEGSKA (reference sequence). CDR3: CSASTGTSYEQYF. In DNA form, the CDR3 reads TGCAGTGCTTCAACAGGGACCTCCTACGAGCAGTACTTC.

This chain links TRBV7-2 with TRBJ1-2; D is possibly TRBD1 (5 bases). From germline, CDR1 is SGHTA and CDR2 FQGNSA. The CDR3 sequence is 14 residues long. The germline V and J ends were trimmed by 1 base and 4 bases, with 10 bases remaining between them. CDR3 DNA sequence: TGTGCCAGCAGCTTAGTCAGGGAGGTCTATGGCTACACCTTC. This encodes CASSLVREVYGYTF.

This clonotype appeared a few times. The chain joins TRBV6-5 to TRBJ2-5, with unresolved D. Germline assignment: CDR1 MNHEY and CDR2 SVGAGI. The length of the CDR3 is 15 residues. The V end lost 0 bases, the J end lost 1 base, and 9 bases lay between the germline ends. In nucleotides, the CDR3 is TGTGCCAGCAGTTACTCTCGCCTGAGCCAAGAGACCCAGTACTTC. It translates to CASSYSRLSQETQYF.